This T cell receptor (beta chain) was identified during a study of cytomegalovirus exposure and HLA in healthy donors. Study-wide points: Of the V segments, some could not be distinguished, including TRBV6-2 and TRBV6-3, and were excluded. The study designated 150 or so TCR beta chains cytomegalovirus-associated. Reportedly, TCR beta sequences accurately predicted HLA-A and HLA-B alleles in most subjects.

With V trimmed by 1 base and J by 0 bases, 5 bases remained unmatched. This CDR3 comprises 18 residues. In germline, CDR1 is SGDLS, CDR2 YYNGEE. The PCR ran on 60 Vbeta and 13 Jbeta primers. Repertoires were generated with immunoSEQ multiplex PCR, while TCRdb's copy carries only in-frame clones and drops some. Here the sample spans about 160,000 clones, roughly 80% being singletons. A note on this clone: The antigen remains undetermined.

At collection, donors were nominally healthy, but unrecorded immune exposures were probable. The sample taken for sequencing was PBMCs. This clonotype was sampled from a male donor in good health and CMV-seropositive. The rearrangement joins TRBV9 to TRBJ2-2; 11 nucleotides line up with TRBD2. CDR3: CASSVRTSGFANTGELFF. The CDR3 DNA sequence: TGTGCCAGCAGCGTAAGGACTAGCGGGTTCGCGAACACCGGGGAGCTGTTTTTT. The entire variable domain, with the rest obtained from reference TRBV9 and TRBJ2-2, is as follows: DSGVTQTPKHLITATGQRVTLRCSPRSGDLSVYWYQQSLDQGLQFLIQYYNGEERAKGNILERFSAQQFPDLHSELNLSSLELGDSALYFCASSVRTSGFANTGELFFGEGSRLTVL.